This TCR beta chain was obtained from a study of molecular identifiers for immune sequencing clone quantification. General study findings and limits: Clones that had above 20 RNA copies took up over 99% of effector molecules but under 1% in naive cells.

TCRdb re-called the PCR reads with MiXCR, one entry per CDR3 protein. Among approximately 670,000 distinct CDR3 sequences listed, 15% to 20% were seen once. A note on this clonotype: Its antigen remains unidentified. This sequence may be a read error, since a much larger clone differs from it by one base.

This sequence was found in a human donor in good health. Some libraries in this study had Jurkat cell RNA spiked in. Input material: naive CD8+ T cells from blood, with Jurkat cell RNA spiked in. Subset reported: FACS-sorted CD8+CD4-CCR7+CD45RA+ naive T cells.

The CDR3 nucleotides are TGCGCCAGCAGCCAAGATAGGCCTAGCGCCTACGAGCAGTACTTC. Translating gives CASSQDRPSAYEQYF. V usage is TRBV4-3 and J usage is TRBJ2-7; a possible D gene is TRBD2 (6 bases). The V gene lost 0 bases and the J gene lost 2 bases, with 11 bases spanning the gap. Germline CDR1 LGHNA, CDR2 YSLEER. This CDR3 region has 15 residues.